The 19 T cell receptor beta chains below come from one sample, sequenced in a study of blood T cell repertoires in COVID-19. The repertoire was sequenced with immunoSEQ multiplex PCR; TCRdb's copy has only in-frame clones and lacks some. The data show 300,000 to 350,000 clones, 75% to 95% seen once. Sequenced input: peripheral blood. These receptor sequences come from a woman aged 25 to 39 with COVID-19, enrolled during active disease.

The gene calls are TRBV2 and TRBJ2-1; 9 nucleotides agree with TRBD2. V gave up 8 bases and J gave up 0 bases; unmatched junction bases: 8. CDR1 and CDR2 from the germline V gene are SNHLY and FYNNEI. The CDR3 has 16 residues. This chain's CDR3 is CASGPTSGGSYNEQFF. DNA of the CDR3: TGTGCCAGCGGACCGACTAGCGGTGGCTCCTACAATGAGCAGTTCTTC.

V usage is TRBV6-5 and J usage is TRBJ2-1; D gene ambiguous. V was clipped by 6 bases and J by 3 bases, with 15 bases between them. The length of the CDR3 is 15 residues. Germline V gives CDR1 MNHEY, CDR2 SVGAGI. CDR3 DNA: TGTGCCAGCAGCGCGAAGTCATTTGTCTACAATGAGCAGTTCTTC. It specifies CASSAKSFVYNEQFF.

The rearrangement uses TRBV5-5 and TRBJ2-1, with D possibly being TRBD1 (6 bases). Germline V gene data show CDR1 as SGHKS and CDR2 as YYEKEE (reference sequence). Trimming removed 6 bases at V and 8 bases at J, with 21 bases between. The CDR3 sequence is 15 residues long. CDR3 amino acids: CASTRRGHYVDEQFF. DNA of the CDR3: TGTGCCAGCACCCGACGGGGACATTACGTAGATGAGCAGTTCTTC.

The V and J genes are TRBV5-6 and TRBJ1-5, with TRBD1 identical over 10 bases. Germline V lookup: CDR1 SGHDT, CDR2 YYEEEE. The CDR3 consists of 17 residues. V dropped 1 base and J dropped 3; count of bases not matched to a gene: 7. CDR3 in amino acids: CASSLSPGTGANQPQHF. In DNA, the CDR3 is TGTGCCAGCAGCTTGAGCCCCGGGACAGGGGCCAATCAGCCCCAGCATTTT.

This clone was counted once. The V call is TRBV10-1, the J call TRBJ2-1; 9 positions match TRBD1. The CDR3 is made up of 15 amino acids. Germline V lookup: CDR1 WNHNN, CDR2 SYGVQD (reference sequence). V dropped 0 bases and J dropped 7; count of bases not matched to a gene: 4. CDR3 amino acids: CASSESGQGSNEQFF. CDR3 sequence (DNA): TGCGCCAGCAGTGAGTCGGGACAGGGATCGAATGAGCAGTTCTTC.

The rearrangement uses TRBV27 and TRBJ2-7; possibly TRBD1 for D (5 bases). The CDR3 extends over 13 amino acids. The germline gives CDR1 MNHEY, CDR2 SMNVEV (reference sequence). With 6 bases removed from V and 3 bases from J, the gap between germline ends came to 12 bases. CDR3 region: CASSYRTLYEQYF. The DNA for the CDR3 is TGTGCCAGCAGCTATAGGACACTCTACGAGCAGTACTTC.

The CDR3 region is CASSRTGTSGTDTQYF. The CDR3 DNA follows: TGTGCCAGCAGTCGTACCGGGACTAGCGGCACAGATACGCAGTATTTT. The chain has TRBV2 and TRBJ2-3; 10 bases align to TRBD2. The CDR3 spans 16 residues. The germline V gene encodes CDR1 SNHLY and CDR2 FYNNEI. V lost 5 bases, J lost 1 base, and 6 bases stayed unmatched.

The rearrangement links TRBV5-6 to TRBJ1-1; tentative D call: TRBD1 (5 bases). Germline V lookup: CDR1 SGHDT, CDR2 YYEEEE. The CDR3 extends over 15 amino acids. Trimming removed 0 bases at V and 3 bases at J, with 12 bases between. The CDR3 coding sequence is TGTGCCAGCAGCTTGGTGGCAGGGAAGCACACTGAAGCTTTCTTT. Translation: CASSLVAGKHTEAFF.

The chain uses TRBV7-2 and TRBJ2-7, with TRBD2 identical over 8 bases. This CDR3 is 15 amino acids long. Germline V gene lookup returns CDR1 SGHTA and CDR2 FQGNSA. J was trimmed by 0 bases and V by 3 bases; bases with no gene match: 4. The CDR3: CASSFLAGGSYEQYF. Written as DNA, the CDR3 is TGTGCCAGCAGCTTCCTAGCGGGCGGCTCCTACGAGCAGTACTTC.

J is TRBJ1-3 and V is TRBV3-1 (or the pseudogene TRBV3-2); D uncertain. The CDR3 has 16 residues. Trimming stripped 0 bases from V and 0 bases from J, with 9 bases between. Germline V gene lookup returns CDR1 LGHDT and CDR2 YNNKEL (reference sequence). The CDR3 region has the DNA TGTGCCAGCAGCCAAGATCGAAAGCCCTCTGGAAACACCATATATTTT. Translation gives CASSQDRKPSGNTIYF.

This chain uses TRBV3-1 (or the pseudogene TRBV3-2) with TRBJ1-1; the match to TRBD1 covers 8 bases. V was clipped by 6 bases and J by 1 base; unmatched bases: 10. CDR1 is LGHDT, CDR2 YNNKEL, per germline (reference sequence). The CDR3 spans 16 residues. This CDR3 reads CASSYTGGRGNTEAFF. The CDR3 DNA reads as TGTGCCAGCAGTTATACAGGGGGAAGAGGGAACACTGAAGCTTTCTTT.

This rearrangement joins TRBV4-1 to TRBJ1-1; D may be TRBD1 (5 bases). With 1 base removed from V and 2 bases from J, the gap between germline ends came to 14 bases. CDR1 is MGHRA, CDR2 YSYEKL, per germline. This CDR3 is built from 16 residues. This chain's CDR3 is CASSQVQGRVNTEAFF. The CDR3 DNA reads as TGCGCCAGCAGCCAAGTCCAGGGCAGGGTAAACACTGAAGCTTTCTTT.

The CDR3 nucleotides are TGTGCCAGCAGTTTTCGGTCCTCCGGCCCGCGGGAGTCTTACGAGCAGTACTTC. Encoded protein: CASSFRSSGPRESYEQYF. The V call is TRBV27, the J call TRBJ2-7; TRBD2 agrees at 7 bases. V trimming: 3 bases; J trimming: 4 bases; junction bases outside the gene matches: 18. CDR3 length: 18 residues. CDR1 is MNHEY, CDR2 SMNVEV, per germline (reference sequence).

The genes are TRBV28 and TRBJ2-7, with 10 nucleotides matching TRBD2. Germline CDR1 reads MDHEN; CDR2 reads SYDVKM. The CDR3 covers 18 residues. Trimming took 7 bases from V and 4 from J; bases not matched to a gene: 19. The CDR3 protein is CASNPGTVLAGGGYEQYF. As DNA, the CDR3 is TGTGCCAGCAATCCAGGGACGGTTTTAGCGGGAGGTGGATACGAGCAGTACTTC.

The chain recombines TRBV7-2 with TRBJ2-1, with TRBD2 matching over 15 bases. The CDR3 length is 18 residues. Germline V gene data show CDR1 as SGHTA and CDR2 as FQGNSA. The junction had 4 bases not matched to a gene; V was cut back by 1 base and J by 3 bases. The chain's CDR3 is CASSLEGTSGRFYNEQFF. The CDR3, as DNA: TGTGCCAGCAGCTTAGAGGGGACTAGCGGGAGGTTCTACAATGAGCAGTTCTTC. Drawing the rest from reference TRBV7-2 and TRBJ2-1, the complete variable domain is GAGVSQSPSNKVTEKGKDVELRCDPISGHTALYWYRQSLGQGLEFLIYFQGNSAPDKSGLPSDRFSAERTGGSVSTLTIQRTQQEDSAVYLCASSLEGTSGRFYNEQFFGPGTRLTVL.

This clone was observed once. This sequence joins TRBV10-1 and TRBJ1-2; TRBD1 is a possible D gene (5 bases). Trimming shortened V by 3 bases and J by 4 bases, and 12 bases separated the two germline ends. The CDR3 extends over 14 amino acids. Germline V gene lookup returns CDR1 WNHNN and CDR2 SYGVQD (reference sequence). The CDR3 DNA follows: TGCGCCAGCAGTGAATCAGTCCAGGGCTATGGCTACACCTTC. Protein product: CASSESVQGYGYTF.

The chain is built from TRBV15 and TRBJ2-5, with D possibly being TRBD2 (6 bases). Germline lookup yields CDR1 LNHNV and CDR2 YYDKDF (reference sequence). CDR3 length equals 14 residues. Trimming pared 3 bases from V and 5 bases from J, leaving 13 bases between. The DNA for the CDR3 is TGTGCCACCAGCAGCGGGGCCAGCGGGGAGACCCAGTACTTC. As protein: CATSSGASGETQYF.

The chain combines TRBV29-1 with TRBJ2-7; TRBD1 matches at 11 bases. From germline, CDR1 is SQVTM and CDR2 ANQGSEA. After removal of 6 bases from V and 6 bases from J, the junction contained 4 bases not matched to a gene. This CDR3 contains 12 residues. CDR3 amino acids: CSVAGTGGEQYF. The CDR3 coding sequence is TGCAGCGTCGCTGGGACAGGGGGCGAGCAGTACTTC.

This clone has only a few counts. This sample includes further DNA sequences coding for the same CDR3. V usage is TRBV9 and J usage is TRBJ2-3; D is unresolved. V was cut by 4 bases and J by 4 bases, with 10 bases left in between. The CDR3 runs to 13 residues. Germline V gene lookup returns CDR1 SGDLS and CDR2 YYNGEE. The CDR3 protein is CASSPQVADTQYF. The CDR3 region has the DNA TGTGCCAGCAGCCCGCAGGTCGCAGATACGCAGTATTTT.